This T cell receptor beta chain is drawn from a study of graft-versus-host responses after intestinal transplantation. Whole-study context: Those transplanted obtained multivisceral, liver-intestinal, or isolated intestinal grafts.

The CDR3 sequence is 13 residues long. V was pared by 5 bases and J by 0 bases, with 8 bases between. The germline V gene encodes CDR1 SEHNR and CDR2 FQNEAQ (reference sequence). Study-wide findings and caveats: There were GvH clones found in recipient marrow, and some of them appeared first in ileum or blood.

Some clones are missing from TCRdb's copy, which holds only in-frame ones; the method was immunoSEQ multiplex PCR. The sample shows 15,000 to 20,000 clones, about 40% of them seen only once. Cell sorting after the reaction yielded proliferating CFSE-low CD3+CD4+ and CD3+CD8+ responders. The sequence was obtained from a human patient who was an organ donor for intestinal transplantation. The sample was alloreactive CD4+ T cells from a mixed lymphocyte reaction culture, taken before transplantation. Subset in this sample: CFSE-low proliferating T cells sorted from roughly 6-day pre-transplant mixed lymphocyte reaction (GvH or HvG direction). J is TRBJ2-7 and V is TRBV7-9; D might be TRBD2 (5 bases). The CDR3 bases are TGTGCCAGCAGCCTCCGGGACTCCTACGAGCAGTACTTC. It yields the protein CASSLRDSYEQYF.